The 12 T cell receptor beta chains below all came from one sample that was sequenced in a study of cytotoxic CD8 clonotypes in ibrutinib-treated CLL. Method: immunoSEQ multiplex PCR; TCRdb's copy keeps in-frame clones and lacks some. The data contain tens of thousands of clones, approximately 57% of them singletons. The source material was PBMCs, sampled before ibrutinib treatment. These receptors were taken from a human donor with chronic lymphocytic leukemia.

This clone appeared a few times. The CDR3 protein is CASSPNWNSYEQYF. The CDR3 nucleotides are TGTGCCAGCAGTCCCAATTGGAACTCCTACGAGCAGTACTTC. J is TRBJ2-7 and V is TRBV6-6; the D is unclear. CDR1 is MNHNY, CDR2 SVGAGI, per germline (reference sequence). The CDR3 spans 14 residues. The V and J ends lost 5 bases and 0 bases respectively, with 11 bases between them.

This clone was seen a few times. In DNA form, the CDR3 reads TGTGCCAGCAGTGAAGCTTTCGGGACAGGGAACTACGAGCAGTACTTC. It is translated as CASSEAFGTGNYEQYF. J is TRBJ2-7 and V is TRBV2, with TRBD1 matching 9 bases. This CDR3 is 16 amino acids long. V dropped 0 bases and J dropped 3; count of bases not matched to a gene: 6. The germline V gene has CDR1 SNHLY and CDR2 FYNNEI. Full variable domain (remainder filled in from reference TRBV2 and TRBJ2-7): EPEVTQTPSHQVTQMGQEVILRCVPISNHLYFYWYRQILGQKVEFLVSFYNNEISEKSEIFDDQFSVERPDGSNFTLKIRSTKLEDSAMYFCASSEAFGTGNYEQYFGPGTRLTVT.

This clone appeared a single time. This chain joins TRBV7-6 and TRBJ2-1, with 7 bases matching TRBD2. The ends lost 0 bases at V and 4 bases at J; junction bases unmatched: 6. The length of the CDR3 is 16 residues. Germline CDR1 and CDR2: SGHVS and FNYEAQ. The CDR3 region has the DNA TGTGCCAGCAGCTTAGCGCGGGCGGGGGAGTACAATGAGCAGTTCTTC. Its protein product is CASSLARAGEYNEQFF.

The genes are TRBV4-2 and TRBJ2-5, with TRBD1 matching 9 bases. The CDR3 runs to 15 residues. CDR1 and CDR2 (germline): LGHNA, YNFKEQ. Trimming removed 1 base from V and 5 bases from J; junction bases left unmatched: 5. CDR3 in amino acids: CASSQGGTGRETQYF. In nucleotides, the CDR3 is TGTGCCAGCAGCCAAGGGGGGACAGGGAGGGAGACCCAGTACTTC.

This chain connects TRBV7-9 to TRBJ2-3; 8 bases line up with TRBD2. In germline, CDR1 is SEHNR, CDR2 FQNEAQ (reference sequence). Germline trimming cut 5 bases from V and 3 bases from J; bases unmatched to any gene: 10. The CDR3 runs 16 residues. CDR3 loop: CASSSGGGGLTDTQYF. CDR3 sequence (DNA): TGTGCCAGCAGCAGCGGGGGTGGCGGCCTTACAGATACGCAGTATTTT.

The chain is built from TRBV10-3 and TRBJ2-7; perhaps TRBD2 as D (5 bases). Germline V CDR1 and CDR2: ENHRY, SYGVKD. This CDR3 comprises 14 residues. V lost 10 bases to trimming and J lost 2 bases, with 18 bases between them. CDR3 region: CATTPEGAAYEQYF. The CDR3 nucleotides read TGTGCCACTACACCCGAGGGAGCGGCCTACGAGCAGTACTTC.

Here the CDR3 DNA reads TGTGCCATGCTGGGGGCAGTTTATGCTGAAGCTTTCTTT. Translated, it gives CAMLGAVYAEAFF. The chain combines TRBV2 with TRBJ1-1; tentatively, D is TRBD1 (6 bases). The germline V and J ends were trimmed by 10 bases and 6 bases, with 18 bases remaining between them. The CDR3 sequence is 13 residues long. Germline V lookup: CDR1 SNHLY, CDR2 FYNNEI.

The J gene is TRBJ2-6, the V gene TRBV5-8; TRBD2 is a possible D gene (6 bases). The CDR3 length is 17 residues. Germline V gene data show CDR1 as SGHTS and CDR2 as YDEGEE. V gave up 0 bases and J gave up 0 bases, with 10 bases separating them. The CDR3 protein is CASSLEFGSSGANVLTF. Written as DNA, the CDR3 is TGTGCCAGCAGCTTGGAGTTCGGGAGCTCTGGGGCCAACGTCCTGACTTTC.

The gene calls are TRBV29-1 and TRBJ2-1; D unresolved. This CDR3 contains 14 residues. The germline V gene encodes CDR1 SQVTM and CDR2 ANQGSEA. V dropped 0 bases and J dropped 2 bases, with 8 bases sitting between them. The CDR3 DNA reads TGCAGCGTTGAAGACCCCGAGGCCTACAATGAGCAGTTCTTC. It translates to CSVEDPEAYNEQFF.

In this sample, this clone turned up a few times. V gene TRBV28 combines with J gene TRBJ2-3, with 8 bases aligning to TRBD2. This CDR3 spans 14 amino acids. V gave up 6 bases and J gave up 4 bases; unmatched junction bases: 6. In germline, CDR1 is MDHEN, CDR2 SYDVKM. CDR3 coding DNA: TGTGCCAGCAGCTTAGCGGGAAGCCCAGATACGCAGTATTTT. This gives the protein CASSLAGSPDTQYF.

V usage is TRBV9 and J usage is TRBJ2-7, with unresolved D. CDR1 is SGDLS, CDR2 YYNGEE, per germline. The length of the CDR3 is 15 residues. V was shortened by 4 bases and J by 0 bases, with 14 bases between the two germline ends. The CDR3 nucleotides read TGTGCCAGCAGCCAGAACTCCCTGAGCTCCTACGAGCAGTACTTC. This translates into CASSQNSLSSYEQYF.

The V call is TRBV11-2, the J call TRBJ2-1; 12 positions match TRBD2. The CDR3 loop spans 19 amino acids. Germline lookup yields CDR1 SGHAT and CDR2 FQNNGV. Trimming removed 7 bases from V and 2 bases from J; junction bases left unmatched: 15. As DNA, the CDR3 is TGTGCCAGCACCCTAACGGGGACTAGCGGGCCTTTTGCCTACAATGAGCAGTTCTTC. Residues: CASTLTGTSGPFAYNEQFF.